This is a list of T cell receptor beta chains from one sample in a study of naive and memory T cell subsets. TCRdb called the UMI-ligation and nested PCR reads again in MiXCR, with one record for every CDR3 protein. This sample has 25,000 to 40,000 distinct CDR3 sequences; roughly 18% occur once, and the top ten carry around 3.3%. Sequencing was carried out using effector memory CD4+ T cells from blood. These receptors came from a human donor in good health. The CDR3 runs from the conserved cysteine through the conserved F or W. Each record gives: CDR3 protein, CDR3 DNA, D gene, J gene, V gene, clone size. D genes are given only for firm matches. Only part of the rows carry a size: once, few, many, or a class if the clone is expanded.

cdr3_aa: CSAASEHGSGNTIYF; cdr3_nt: TGCAGTGCTGCGAGCGAGCATGGCTCTGGAAACACCATATATTTT; d_call: .; j_call: TRBJ1-3; v_call: TRBV20-1; clone_size: many
cdr3_aa: CASSLAQSRREAFF; cdr3_nt: TGTGCCAGCAGCTTAGCGCAAAGTAGGAGGGAAGCTTTCTTT; d_call: .; j_call: TRBJ1-1; v_call: TRBV7-6; clone_size: .
cdr3_aa: CASRTGGSRQPQHF; cdr3_nt: TGTGCCAGTAGAACAGGGGGCTCGCGTCAGCCCCAGCATTTT; d_call: TRBD1; j_call: TRBJ1-5; v_call: TRBV19; clone_size: few
cdr3_aa: CASSLALQVGSSYNEQFF; cdr3_nt: TGTGCCAGCAGCTTAGCGCTTCAGGTCGGCAGCTCCTACAATGAGCAGTTCTTC; d_call: .; j_call: TRBJ2-1; v_call: TRBV7-2; clone_size: .
cdr3_aa: CASSQDYRYEQYF; cdr3_nt: TGTGCCAGCAGTCAAGACTACCGGTACGAGCAGTACTTC; d_call: .; j_call: TRBJ2-7; v_call: TRBV6-6; clone_size: medium-sized
cdr3_aa: CSAYRSTYNEQFF; cdr3_nt: TGCAGTGCTTACAGGTCTACCTACAATGAGCAGTTCTTC; d_call: .; j_call: TRBJ2-1; v_call: TRBV20-1; clone_size: .
cdr3_aa: CASSLWHEQYF; cdr3_nt: TGTGCCAGCAGCTTGTGGCACGAGCAGTACTTC; d_call: .; j_call: TRBJ2-7; v_call: TRBV5-6; clone_size: few
cdr3_aa: CASSPPGRSLNEQFF; cdr3_nt: TGTGCCAGCTCACCACCCGGGAGATCTCTCAATGAGCAGTTCTTC; d_call: .; j_call: TRBJ2-1; v_call: TRBV18; clone_size: .
cdr3_aa: CASSLAQQETQYF; cdr3_nt: TGTGCCAGCAGCTTAGCTCAGCAAGAGACCCAGTACTTC; d_call: .; j_call: TRBJ2-5; v_call: TRBV11-2; clone_size: .
cdr3_aa: CASSFRQGINTEAFF; cdr3_nt: TGTGCCAGCAGTTTCCGACAGGGGATAAACACTGAAGCTTTCTTT; d_call: TRBD1; j_call: TRBJ1-1; v_call: TRBV6-6; clone_size: many
cdr3_aa: CASSPGSYEQYF; cdr3_nt: TGTGCCAGCAGTCCGGGGAGCTACGAGCAGTACTTC; d_call: .; j_call: TRBJ2-7; v_call: TRBV28; clone_size: many
cdr3_aa: CASSLEDSGRGWFF; cdr3_nt: TGTGCCAGCAGCTTAGAGGATAGCGGGAGAGGATGGTTCTTC; d_call: TRBD2; j_call: TRBJ2-1; v_call: TRBV7-2; clone_size: .
cdr3_aa: CASSHGDYGYTF; cdr3_nt: TGTGCCAGCAGCCACGGCGACTATGGCTACACCTTC; d_call: .; j_call: TRBJ1-2; v_call: TRBV3-1; clone_size: .
cdr3_aa: CASSSSPSSGANVLTF; cdr3_nt: TGTGCCAGCAGCTCTTCTCCCAGCTCTGGGGCCAACGTCCTGACTTTC; d_call: .; j_call: TRBJ2-6; v_call: TRBV7-3; clone_size: .
cdr3_aa: CASTEGTSRDEQFF; cdr3_nt: TGTGCCAGCACGGAGGGGACTAGCCGCGATGAGCAGTTCTTC; d_call: TRBD2; j_call: TRBJ2-1; v_call: TRBV28; clone_size: few
cdr3_aa: CASRQGGSTEAFF; cdr3_nt: TGTGCCAGCAGACAGGGAGGAAGCACTGAAGCTTTCTTT; d_call: .; j_call: TRBJ1-1; v_call: TRBV28; clone_size: few
cdr3_aa: CASSAQQGYTEAFF; cdr3_nt: TGTGCCAGCAGTGCGCAACAGGGTTACACTGAAGCTTTCTTT; d_call: .; j_call: TRBJ1-1; v_call: TRBV12-3/TRBV12-4; clone_size: .
cdr3_aa: CAISEPGGETQYF; cdr3_nt: TGTGCCATCAGTGAGCCCGGGGGAGAGACCCAGTACTTC; d_call: .; j_call: TRBJ2-5; v_call: TRBV10-3; clone_size: .
cdr3_aa: CASSPRTSGLNEQFF; cdr3_nt: TGTGCCAGCTCACCGAGGACTAGCGGACTCAATGAGCAGTTCTTC; d_call: TRBD2; j_call: TRBJ2-1; v_call: TRBV18; clone_size: .
cdr3_aa: CASSSAGSSSYEQYF; cdr3_nt: TGTGCCAGCAGTTCAGCGGGATCGAGCTCCTACGAGCAGTACTTC; d_call: TRBD2; j_call: TRBJ2-7; v_call: TRBV28; clone_size: .
cdr3_aa: CASSLSGNQETQYF; cdr3_nt: TGTGCCAGCAGCTTATCGGGAAACCAAGAGACCCAGTACTTC; d_call: .; j_call: TRBJ2-5; v_call: TRBV7-3; clone_size: few
cdr3_aa: CASSPSSAGGEQYF; cdr3_nt: TGTGCCAGCAGCCCCTCATCCGCGGGGGGCGAGCAGTACTTC; d_call: TRBD2; j_call: TRBJ2-7; v_call: TRBV7-3; clone_size: few
cdr3_aa: CASQSRTGTSMDEQFF; cdr3_nt: TGTGCCAGCCAGAGTCGTACCGGGACTAGCATGGATGAGCAGTTCTTC; d_call: TRBD2; j_call: TRBJ2-1; v_call: TRBV12-3/TRBV12-4; clone_size: few
cdr3_aa: CASSLDHEQYF; cdr3_nt: TGTGCCAGCAGCTTAGACCACGAGCAGTACTTC; d_call: .; j_call: TRBJ2-7; v_call: TRBV7-6; clone_size: once
cdr3_aa: CASSYGQGGSPLHF; cdr3_nt: TGTGCCAGCAGTTACGGACAGGGCGGTTCACCCCTCCACTTT; d_call: TRBD1; j_call: TRBJ1-6; v_call: TRBV6-2/TRBV6-3; clone_size: .
cdr3_aa: CASSPQGRGGGYTF; cdr3_nt: TGTGCCAGCAGCCCCCAGGGCAGGGGAGGTGGCTACACCTTC; d_call: .; j_call: TRBJ1-2; v_call: TRBV7-9; clone_size: few
cdr3_aa: CSARDPGNPKGEFF; cdr3_nt: TGCAGTGCTAGGGACCCGGGAAACCCAAAAGGCGAGTTCTTC; d_call: .; j_call: TRBJ2-1; v_call: TRBV20-1; clone_size: many
cdr3_aa: CATSDPNPGLASYNEQFF; cdr3_nt: TGTGCCACCAGTGATCCTAACCCCGGACTAGCCTCATACAATGAGCAGTTCTTC; d_call: TRBD2; j_call: TRBJ2-1; v_call: TRBV24-1; clone_size: many
cdr3_aa: CSVGRHGETQYF; cdr3_nt: TGCAGTGTTGGACGTCATGGGGAGACCCAGTACTTC; d_call: .; j_call: TRBJ2-5; v_call: TRBV20-1; clone_size: .
cdr3_aa: CASSQDEPSSGNSYNEQFF; cdr3_nt: TGTGCCAGCAGCCAAGATGAACCGTCTAGCGGGAACTCCTACAATGAGCAGTTCTTC; d_call: TRBD2; j_call: TRBJ2-1; v_call: TRBV3-1; clone_size: few